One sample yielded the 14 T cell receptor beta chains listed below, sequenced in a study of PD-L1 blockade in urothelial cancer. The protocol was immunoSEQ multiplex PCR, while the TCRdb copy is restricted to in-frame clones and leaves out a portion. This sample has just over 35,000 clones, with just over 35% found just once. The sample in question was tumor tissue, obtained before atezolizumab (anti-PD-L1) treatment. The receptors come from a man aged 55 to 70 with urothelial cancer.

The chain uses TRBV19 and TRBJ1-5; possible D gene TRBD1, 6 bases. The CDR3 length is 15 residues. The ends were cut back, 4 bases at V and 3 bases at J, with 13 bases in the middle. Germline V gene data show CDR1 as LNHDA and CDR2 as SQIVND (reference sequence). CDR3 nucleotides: TGTGCCAGTAGTAGGAGGACAGTAAACAATCAGCCCCAGCATTTT. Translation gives CASSRRTVNNQPQHF.

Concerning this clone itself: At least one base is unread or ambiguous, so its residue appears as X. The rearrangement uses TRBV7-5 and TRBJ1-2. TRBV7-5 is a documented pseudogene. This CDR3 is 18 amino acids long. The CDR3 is CASSLGPETGSAAYXYTF. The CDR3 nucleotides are TGTGCCAGCAGCTTAGGGCCCGAGACTGGGAGCGCGGCCTATGRCTACACCTTC.

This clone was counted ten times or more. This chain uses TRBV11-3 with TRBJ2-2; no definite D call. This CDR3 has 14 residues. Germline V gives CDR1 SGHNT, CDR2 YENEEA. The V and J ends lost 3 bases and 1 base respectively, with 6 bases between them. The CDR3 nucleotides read TGTGCCAGCAGCTTGGATAGGAACACCGGGGAGCTGTTTTTT. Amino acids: CASSLDRNTGELFF.

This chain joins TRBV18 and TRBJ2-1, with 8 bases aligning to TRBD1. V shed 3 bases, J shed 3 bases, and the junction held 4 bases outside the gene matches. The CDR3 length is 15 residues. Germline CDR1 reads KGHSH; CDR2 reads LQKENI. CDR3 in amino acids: CASSPYRGDYNEQFF. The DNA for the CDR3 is TGTGCCAGCTCACCCTACAGGGGGGACTACAATGAGCAGTTCTTC.

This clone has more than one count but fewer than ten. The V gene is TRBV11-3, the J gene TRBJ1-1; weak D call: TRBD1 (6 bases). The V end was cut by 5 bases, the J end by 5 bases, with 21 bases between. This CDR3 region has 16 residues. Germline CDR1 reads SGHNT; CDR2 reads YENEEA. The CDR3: CASSPDSGGRGTEAFF. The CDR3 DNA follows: TGTGCCAGCAGCCCGGACTCGGGGGGCCGGGGAACTGAAGCTTTCTTT.

The CDR3 coding sequence is TGTGCCAGCAGCGGTGCGGGTGGCCGGGGTGAAAAACTGTTTTTT. Translation gives CASSGAGGRGEKLFF. The chain recombines TRBV7-6 with TRBJ1-4, with D hard to call. CDR1 and CDR2 from the germline V gene are SGHVS and FNYEAQ. The length of the CDR3 is 15 residues. V was cut by 5 bases and J by 7 bases, with 17 bases left in between.

CDR3 loop: CASSVSDRGTFF. CDR3 sequence (DNA): TGTGCCAGCAGTGTGTCGGACAGGGGTACTTTCTTT. The gene calls are TRBV28 and TRBJ1-1; 9 bases fit TRBD1. V dropped 5 bases and J dropped 12; count of bases not matched to a gene: 7. The CDR3 spans 12 residues. Germline V lookup: CDR1 MDHEN, CDR2 SYDVKM.

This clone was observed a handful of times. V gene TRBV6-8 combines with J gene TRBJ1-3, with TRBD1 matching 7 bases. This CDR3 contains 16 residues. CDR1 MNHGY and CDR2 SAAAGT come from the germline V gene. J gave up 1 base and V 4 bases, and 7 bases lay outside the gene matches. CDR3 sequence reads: CASSSGTATSGNTIYF. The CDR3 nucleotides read TGTGCCAGCAGTTCCGGGACAGCAACTTCTGGAAACACCATATATTTT.

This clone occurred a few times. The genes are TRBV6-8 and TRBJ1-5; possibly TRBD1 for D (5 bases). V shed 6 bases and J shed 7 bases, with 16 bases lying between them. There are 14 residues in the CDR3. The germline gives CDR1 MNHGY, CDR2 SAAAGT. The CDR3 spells CASSAGGQGQPQHF. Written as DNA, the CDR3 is TGTGCCAGCAGCGCAGGCGGACAAGGCCAGCCCCAGCATTTT.

CDR3 in amino acids: CASTAGGPETQYF. In nucleotides, the CDR3 is TGTGCCAGCACAGCGGGGGGGCCGGAGACCCAGTACTTC. The chain joins TRBV9 to TRBJ2-5; TRBD2 aligns across 10 bases. The V gene end was trimmed by 6 bases and the J gene end by 5 bases; junction bases not matched to a gene: 4. Looked up from germline, CDR1 is SGDLS and CDR2 is YYNGEE. This CDR3 has 13 residues.

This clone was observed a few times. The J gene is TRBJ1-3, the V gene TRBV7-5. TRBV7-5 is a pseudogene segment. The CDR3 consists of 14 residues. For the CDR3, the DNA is TGTGCCAGCAGTCCCGGGGGCTCTGGAAACACCATATATTTT. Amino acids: CASSPGGSGNTIYF.

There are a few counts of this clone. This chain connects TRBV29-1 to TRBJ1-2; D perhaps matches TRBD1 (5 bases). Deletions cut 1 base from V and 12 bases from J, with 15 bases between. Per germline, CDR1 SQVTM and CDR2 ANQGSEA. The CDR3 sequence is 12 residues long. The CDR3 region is CSVEAGPGSDTF. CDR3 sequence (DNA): TGCAGCGTTGAAGCAGGGCCTGGTTCGGACACCTTC.

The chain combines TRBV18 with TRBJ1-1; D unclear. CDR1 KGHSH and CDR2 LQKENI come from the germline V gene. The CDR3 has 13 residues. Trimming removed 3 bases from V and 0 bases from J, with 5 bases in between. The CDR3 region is CASSPGLNTEAFF. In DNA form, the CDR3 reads TGTGCCAGCTCACCGGGTCTGAACACTGAAGCTTTCTTT.

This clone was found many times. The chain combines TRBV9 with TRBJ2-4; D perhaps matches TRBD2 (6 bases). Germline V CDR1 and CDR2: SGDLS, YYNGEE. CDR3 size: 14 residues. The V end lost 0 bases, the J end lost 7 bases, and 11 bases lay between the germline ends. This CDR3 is CASSVEEGWNIQYF. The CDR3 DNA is TGTGCCAGCAGCGTAGAGGAGGGTTGGAACATTCAGTACTTC.